This entry lists 15 T cell receptor beta chains sequenced from one sample in a study of blood T cell repertoires in COVID-19. This table comes from immunoSEQ multiplex PCR, and its TCRdb copy is limited to in-frame clones, with some not included. The sample lists about 210,000 clones; around 90% were seen once. Material for sequencing was PBMCs or T cells enriched from blood (not recorded which). The receptors come from a man aged 18 to 30 with acute COVID-19.

V is TRBV27 and J is TRBJ2-7; a possible D gene is TRBD2 (5 bases). V lost 6 bases, J lost 5 bases, and 14 bases lay in between. The CDR3 totals 13 residues. CDR1 is MNHEY, CDR2 SMNVEV, per germline (reference sequence). CDR3 coding DNA: TGTGCCAGCAGGGAAGGGAGTCTAGACGAGCAGTACTTC. Translating gives CASREGSLDEQYF.

This rearrangement joins TRBV27 to TRBJ2-1; a weak D match, TRBD2 (6 bases). V was shortened by 2 bases and J by 2 bases, with 10 bases between the two germline ends. The CDR3 has 15 amino acids. Germline loops: CDR1 MNHEY, CDR2 SMNVEV (reference sequence). The CDR3: CASSLAGRAYNEQFF. The CDR3 DNA reads TGTGCCAGCAGTTTAGCGGGACGGGCCTACAATGAGCAGTTCTTC.

This clone was counted a few times. Mismatch with germline at one junction end may stem from a read error. J is TRBJ1-1 and V is TRBV28, with a possible D match to TRBD1 (5 bases). The CDR3 runs 10 residues. The V gene's germline CDR1 is MDHEN and CDR2 SYDVKM. The chain's CDR3 is CASSPSGGSF. CDR3 in DNA: TGTGCCAGCAGTCCCTCCGGGGGTTCCTTT.

This clone showed up just once. This chain connects TRBV6-5 to TRBJ1-2, with 10 bases that match TRBD1. Germline CDR1 reads MNHEY; CDR2 reads SVGAGI. V lost 6 bases and J lost 8; bases outside the gene matches: 9. This CDR3 contains 14 residues. CDR3 region: CASRTTGGATGYTF. CDR3 coding DNA: TGTGCCAGCAGAACGACAGGGGGCGCGACGGGCTACACCTTC.

The rearrangement joins TRBV7-2 to TRBJ1-5; D is ambiguous. The CDR3 runs to 16 residues. V dropped 4 bases and J dropped 2 bases, with 15 bases sitting between them. In germline, CDR1 is SGHTA, CDR2 FQGNSA. CDR3 bases: TGTGCCAGCAGCTCCAACTTAGAGAGGGGCAATCAGCCCCAGCATTTT. Translated: CASSSNLERGNQPQHF.

This chain joins TRBV7-6 and TRBJ2-1; D ambiguous. This CDR3 is built from 13 residues. V was clipped by 2 bases and J by 6 bases, with 8 bases between them. The germline gives CDR1 SGHVS, CDR2 FNYEAQ. CDR3 in amino acids: CASSLSRANEQFF. DNA for the CDR3: TGTGCCAGCAGCTTAAGTAGAGCCAATGAGCAGTTCTTC.

This rearrangement joins TRBV28 to TRBJ1-1, with 12 bases that match TRBD1. Per germline, CDR1 MDHEN and CDR2 SYDVKM. The CDR3 covers 13 residues. V lost 7 bases to trimming and J lost 6 bases; unmatched junction nucleotides: 3. DNA of the CDR3: TGTGCCAGCATGGGACAGGGGGCTTCTGAAGCTTTCTTT. This translates into CASMGQGASEAFF. The full variable domain, its missing parts supplied by reference TRBV28 and TRBJ1-1, is DVKVTQSSRYLVKRTGEKVFLECVQDMDHENMFWYRQDPGLGLRLIYFSYDVKMKEKGDIPEGYSVSREKKERFSLILESASTNQTSMYLCASMGQGASEAFFGQGTRLTVV.

This clone occurred once. The genes are TRBV2 and TRBJ1-5; D not resolved. CDR1 is SNHLY, CDR2 FYNNEI, per germline. Trimming cost V 4 bases and J 3 bases, with 10 bases left between them. The CDR3 runs to 14 residues. CDR3 nucleotide sequence: TGTGCCAGCAGTGGAGGGCAGGTCAATCAGCCCCAGCATTTT. Translated: CASSGGQVNQPQHF.

The V and J genes are TRBV19 and TRBJ2-7; 9 nucleotides line up with TRBD1. CDR3 length: 14 residues. V lost 5 bases and J lost 5; bases outside the gene matches: 7. Looked up from germline, CDR1 is LNHDA and CDR2 is SQIVND (reference sequence). CDR3 sequence: CASSPGQGLDEQYF. Written as DNA, the CDR3 is TGTGCCAGTAGTCCGGGACAGGGCTTGGACGAGCAGTACTTC. The full variable domain, rest sourced from reference TRBV19 and TRBJ2-7, is DGGITQSPKYLFRKEGQNVTLSCEQNLNHDAMYWYRQDPGQGLRLIYYSQIVNDFQKGDIAEGYSVSREKKESFPLTVTSAQKNPTAFYLCASSPGQGLDEQYFGPGTRLTVT.

Of note for this clone: The junction departs from the called germline gene at one end, perhaps through a read error. The J gene is TRBJ1-3, the V gene TRBV7-7; D gene unclear. The CDR3 is 15 amino acids. Germline assignment: CDR1 SSHAT and CDR2 FNYEAQ (reference sequence). CDR3 in amino acids: CASSLSQDPGNTIYF. For the CDR3, the DNA is TGTGCTAGCAGCTTAAGCCAGGATCCTGGAAACACCATATATTTT. The whole variable domain, remainder taken from reference TRBV7-7 and TRBJ1-3, is GAGVSQSPRYKVTKRGQDVTLRCDPISSHATLYWYQQALGQGPEFLTYFNYEAQPDKSGLPSDRFSAERPEGSISTLTIQRTEQRDSAMYRCASSLSQDPGNTIYFGEGSWLTVV.

The chain couples TRBV5-4 to TRBJ2-5, with 11 positions matching TRBD2. The ends lost 4 bases at V and 3 bases at J; junction bases unmatched: 2. CDR3 size: 14 residues. From germline, CDR1 is SGHNT and CDR2 YYREEE (reference sequence). The CDR3 DNA reads TGTGCCAGCAGCCCGGGACTAGCGGAAGAGACCCAGTACTTC. As protein: CASSPGLAEETQYF.

The J gene is TRBJ2-1, the V gene TRBV5-1; 12 bases agree with TRBD2. Germline CDR1 reads SGHRS; CDR2 reads YFSETQ. CDR3 length equals 15 residues. V lost 2 bases and J lost 8; bases outside the gene matches: 5. CDR3 loop: CASSFLAGGGDEQFF. The CDR3 nucleotides read TGCGCCAGCAGCTTCCTAGCGGGAGGGGGGGATGAGCAGTTCTTC.

V usage is TRBV13 and J usage is TRBJ2-5; TRBD2 agrees at 10 bases. CDR3 length: 15 amino acids. CDR1 is PRHDT and CDR2 is FYEKMQ in the germline V gene (reference sequence). The junction had 7 bases not matched to a gene; V was cut back by 3 bases and J by 6 bases. The CDR3 loop is CASSFTSGIQKTQYF. DNA of the CDR3: TGTGCCAGCAGCTTTACTAGCGGGATCCAGAAGACCCAGTACTTC.

This clone has a handful of counts. The chain uses TRBV30 and TRBJ1-1; D is unclear. Germline CDR1 GTSNPN, CDR2 SVGIG (reference sequence). The CDR3 totals 11 residues. With 2 bases removed from V and 10 bases from J, the gap between germline ends came to 11 bases. The CDR3 is CAWSSSDLAFF. In DNA form, the CDR3 reads TGTGCCTGGAGTAGTTCAGATTTAGCTTTCTTT.

The V and J genes are TRBV28 and TRBJ2-1, with D hard to call. Trimming cost V 2 bases and J 8 bases, with 4 bases left between them. This CDR3 is built from 11 residues. Germline-derived CDR1 and CDR2 are MDHEN and SYDVKM. This CDR3 is CASSLIDEQFF. In nucleotides, the CDR3 is TGTGCCAGCAGTTTAATAGATGAGCAGTTCTTC.